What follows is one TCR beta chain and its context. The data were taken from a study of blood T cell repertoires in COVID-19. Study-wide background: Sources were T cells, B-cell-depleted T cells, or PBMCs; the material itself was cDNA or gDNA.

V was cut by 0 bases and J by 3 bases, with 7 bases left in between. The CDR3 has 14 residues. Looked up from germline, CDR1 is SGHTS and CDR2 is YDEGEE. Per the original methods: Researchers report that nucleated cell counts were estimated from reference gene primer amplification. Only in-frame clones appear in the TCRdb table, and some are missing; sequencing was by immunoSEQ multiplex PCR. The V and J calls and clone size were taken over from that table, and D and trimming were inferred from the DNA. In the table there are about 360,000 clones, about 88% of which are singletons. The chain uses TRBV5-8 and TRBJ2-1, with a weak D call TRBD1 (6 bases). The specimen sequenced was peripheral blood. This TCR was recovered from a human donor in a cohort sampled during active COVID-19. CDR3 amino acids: CASSLVQGYNEQFF. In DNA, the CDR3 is TGTGCCAGCAGCTTGGTACAGGGCTACAATGAGCAGTTCTTC.